This TCR beta chain was profiled in a study of shared clonotypes between healthy human individuals. The germline gives CDR1 SGHTA, CDR2 FQGNSA. The length of the CDR3 is 14 residues. V lost 0 bases, J lost 9 bases, and 12 bases lay in between. The CD4+ fraction was divided into a CD45RA+ naive subset and a CD45RA-negative memory subset. Here immunoSEQ multiplex PCR was the method, and the copy in TCRdb shows in-frame clones only, minus some. The sample shows millions of clones, more than 80% of them seen only once. What was sequenced was naive CD4+ T cells from PBMCs. The sample's subset: CD45RA+ positively selected. The V gene is TRBV7-2, the J gene TRBJ1-5, with a tentative D call TRBD1 (6 bases). The TCR originated in a man aged 18 to 29 in good health. Some clones in this sample may be carry-over from other donors' samples. The CDR3 loop is CASSLAEGGPPQHF. The CDR3, as DNA: TGTGCCAGCAGCTTAGCGGAGGGGGGGCCGCCCCAGCATTTT.